These T cell receptor beta chains were read from a single sample in a study of T cell responses to AZD1222 COVID-19 vaccine. TCRdb's copy holds only in-frame clones and misses some; the assay was immunoSEQ multiplex PCR. The sample has fewer than 200,000 clones, over 85% seen once; the top ten hold 1.6%. This specimen consisted of peripheral blood, obtained on day 0 of AZD1222 vaccination. The receptors were sampled from an adult in good health. The CDR3 runs from the conserved cysteine through the conserved F or W. The order of the fields is clone size, J gene, D gene, V gene, CDR3 protein, CDR3 DNA. D genes are given only for firm matches. Clone size is stated in some rows and not others, as once, few, many or a class when expanded.

NA,TRBJ2-4,TRBD1,TRBV10-2,CASRGQGLKNIQYF,TGCGCCAGCAGGGGACAGGGGCTGAAAAACATTCAGTACTTC
NA,TRBJ2-1,NA,TRBV19,CASGKDSNNEQFF,TGTGCCAGCGGGAAGGACAGCAACAATGAGCAGTTCTTC
NA,TRBJ1-5,NA,TRBV5-8,CASSLDRNQPQHF,TGTGCCAGCAGCTTGGACAGGAATCAGCCCCAGCATTTT
NA,TRBJ2-7,TRBD2,TRBV27,CASSFSSGPLGEQYF,TGTGCCAGCAGTTTCTCTAGCGGACCACTGGGGGAGCAGTACTTC
NA,TRBJ1-5,NA,TRBV6-5,CASRTEGWDQPQHF,TGTGCCAGCAGGACGGAGGGTTGGGATCAGCCCCAGCATTTT
NA,TRBJ2-3,TRBD2,TRBV12-5,CASELAGADTQYF,TGTGCTAGTGAGCTTGCGGGAGCAGATACGCAGTATTTT
NA,TRBJ1-1,NA,TRBV6-5,CASSSRGGLNTEAFF,TGTGCCAGCAGTTCTCGTGGAGGGTTGAACACTGAAGCTTTCTTT
NA,TRBJ2-1,TRBD2,TRBV20-1,CSASLAGAPEQFF,TGCAGTGCTAGTTTAGCGGGAGCACCCGAGCAGTTCTTC
NA,TRBJ1-6,TRBD1,TRBV6-5,CASSRQGARNSPLHF,TGTGCCAGCAGTAGACAGGGGGCGCGAAATTCACCCCTCCACTTT
NA,TRBJ2-2,NA,TRBV6-5,CASRAGDAGELFF,TGTGCCAGCAGGGCAGGGGACGCCGGGGAGCTGTTTTTT
once,TRBJ2-2,TRBD1,TRBV5-4,CASSPDRGLGTGELFF,TGTGCCAGCAGCCCGGACAGGGGGCTCGGCACCGGGGAGCTGTTTTTT
once,TRBJ2-4,TRBD1,TRBV5-1,CASSLRTGGLSKNIQYF,TGCGCCAGCAGCTTACGGACAGGGGGCCTGTCCAAAAACATTCAGTACTTC
NA,TRBJ2-1,NA,TRBV5-1,CASSQGTPEGEQFF,TGCGCCAGCAGCCAGGGGACTCCCGAGGGTGAGCAGTTCTTC
once,TRBJ1-1,NA,TRBV5-8,CASSLDRQNTEAFF,TGTGCCAGCAGCTTGGACAGACAGAACACTGAAGCTTTCTTT
NA,TRBJ1-5,NA,TRBV4-1,CASSRGDLGRASNQPQHF,TGCGCCAGCAGCCGAGGTGACCTAGGACGGGCTAGCAATCAGCCCCAGCATTTT
NA,TRBJ2-2,NA,TRBV18,CASSPVKNTGELFF,TGTGCCAGCTCACCTGTAAAGAACACCGGGGAGCTGTTTTTT
NA,TRBJ2-2,TRBD1,TRBV4-2,CASSQVPGQGTGELFF,TGTGCCAGCAGCCAAGTACCGGGACAGGGGACCGGGGAGCTGTTTTTT